This paragraph reports one T cell receptor beta chain. This specimen belongs to a study of PD-1 blockade in classical Hodgkin lymphoma. Germline CDR1 and CDR2: SEHNR and FQNEAQ (reference sequence). The CDR3 runs 15 residues. The ends lost 5 bases at V and 1 base at J; junction bases unmatched: 4. The time point denotes: newly diagnosed, previously untreated cHL patient sample. Thawed PBMCs were subjected to magnetic negative selection, which yielded isolated CD8+ T cells. Sequencing used immunoSEQ multiplex PCR; TCRdb keeps in-frame clones, though not all of them. The table includes fewer than 4,500 clones, approximately 80% detected once.

The chain joins TRBV7-9 to TRBJ2-1; 8 bases align to TRBD2. This TCR was recovered from a human donor with classical Hodgkin lymphoma. The sample comprised CD8+ T cells from blood. The CDR3 loop reads CASSNLAGSYNEQFF. CDR3 bases: TGTGCCAGCAGCAACCTAGCGGGTTCCTACAATGAGCAGTTCTTC. Based on the CDR3 plus reference TRBV7-9 and TRBJ2-1, the full variable domain is DTGVSQNPRHKITKRGQNVTFRCDPISEHNRLYWYRQTLGQGPEFLTYFQNEAQLEKSRLLSDRFSAERPKGSFSTLEIQRTEQGDSAMYLCASSNLAGSYNEQFFGPGTRLTVL.